This T cell receptor beta chain was profiled in a study of technical replicates of blood from a handful of donors. Germline V gene data show CDR1 as SGDLS and CDR2 as YYNGEE. CDR3 length equals 13 residues. The V end lost 2 bases, the J end lost 3 bases, and 6 bases lay between the germline ends. Repertoires were generated with immunoSEQ multiplex PCR, while TCRdb's copy carries only in-frame clones and drops some. The table has 62,000 or so clones, 70% to 90% seen once. This clone was detected once. Specimen: PBMCs. The sequence came from a human donor in good health. Some clones in this sample may be carry-over from other donors' samples. This sequence joins TRBV9 and TRBJ2-1; D is unclear. CDR3: CASSVAGYNEQFF. CDR3 nucleotides: TGTGCCAGCAGCGTGGCAGGCTACAATGAGCAGTTCTTC.